The text below deals with one T cell receptor (beta chain). The sample belongs to a study of blood T cell repertoires in COVID-19. At the level of the study: The study drew acute and convalescent COVID-19 samples from the United States, Italy and Spain. The cDNA or gDNA used as material had been derived from T cells, B-cell-depleted T cells, or PBMCs.

CDR1 and CDR2 (germline): LGHDT, YNNKEL (reference sequence). Trimming removed 3 bases at V and 9 bases at J, with 9 bases between. This CDR3 region has 12 residues. As originally analysed: Counts of nucleated cells, estimated from reference gene primer amplification, were obtained. Assay used: immunoSEQ multiplex PCR; TCRdb lists only in-frame clones, some missing. V, J and clone size are taken as reported in that table, and D and trimming were inferred from the DNA itself. The table lists about 170,000 clones, approximately 86% of them singletons. Seattle patient enrollment occurred during active infection, with longitudinal follow-up thereafter.

This receptor was obtained from a woman older than 75 with COVID-19, enrolled during active disease. Sample: peripheral blood. The chain has TRBV3-1 (or the pseudogene TRBV3-2) and TRBJ2-1, with a possible D match to TRBD2 (6 bases). In nucleotides, the CDR3 is TGTGCCAGCAGCCAGGGACTTTTTGAGCAGTTCTTC. This encodes CASSQGLFEQFF.